These 12 T cell receptor beta chains were sequenced from one sample in a study of CXCR4 blockade with PD-1 therapy in pancreatic cancer. Repertoires were generated with immunoSEQ multiplex PCR, while TCRdb's copy carries only in-frame clones and drops some. Of some 1,200 clones listed, roughly two fifths are singletons. Sequencing was done on a sample of tumor tissue. The receptor source for this set is a human donor with pancreatic ductal adenocarcinoma.

V and J are TRBV28 and TRBJ1-6; D ambiguous. Trimming pared 5 bases from V and 4 bases from J, leaving 12 bases between. The germline gives CDR1 MDHEN, CDR2 SYDVKM. CDR3 length equals 15 residues. The CDR3 protein is CASSVVQLYNSPLHF. CDR3 bases: TGTGCCAGCAGTGTGGTTCAGCTTTATAATTCACCCCTCCACTTT.

This clone was counted only a few times. The J gene is TRBJ2-7, the V gene TRBV6-8; 10 bases agree with TRBD1. The CDR3 is made up of 15 amino acids. Losses at the gene ends were 6 bases for V and 5 bases for J; bases not matched to a gene: 10. Germline V CDR1 and CDR2: MNHGY, SAAAGT. The CDR3 coding sequence is TGTGCCAGCAGCCTTGTAGGTGACAGGGGGCACGAGCAGTACTTC. Translation gives CASSLVGDRGHEQYF.

The chain employs TRBV11-3 and TRBJ2-7, with 9 bases identical to TRBD1. Germline values: CDR1 SGHNT, CDR2 YENEEA. V was clipped by 3 bases and J by 3 bases; unmatched bases: 6. The CDR3 has 15 amino acids. The CDR3 DNA is TGTGCCAGCAGCTTTAGGACAGGGGAGAACTACGAGCAGTACTTC. It specifies CASSFRTGENYEQYF. Using reference TRBV11-3 and TRBJ2-7 for the parts outside the CDR3, the full variable domain is EAGVVQSPRYKIIEKKQPVAFWCNPISGHNTLYWYLQNLGQGPELLIRYENEEAVDDSQLPKDRFSAERLKGVDSTLKIQPAELGDSAVYLCASSFRTGENYEQYFGPGTRLTVT.

This clone showed up just a few times. V usage is TRBV5-1 and J usage is TRBJ1-2; TRBD1 agrees at 8 bases. Trimming at V came to 0 bases and at J to 3 bases, leaving 4 bases not matched to a gene. Germline V CDR1 and CDR2: SGHRS, YFSETQ. This CDR3 spans 15 amino acids. In DNA form, the CDR3 reads TGCGCCAGCAGCTTGGGATGGACAGGGCACTATGGCTACACCTTC. Amino acid sequence: CASSLGWTGHYGYTF.

The chain's CDR3 is CASSQRMNTEAFF. CDR3 DNA: TGCGCCAGCAGTCAAAGGATGAACACTGAAGCTTTCTTT. J is TRBJ1-1 and V is TRBV23-1; D ambiguous. TRBV23-1 is an ORF, with its function uncertain. The CDR3 totals 13 residues. The V end lost 2 bases, the J end lost 0 bases, and 4 bases lay between the germline ends.

V is TRBV28 and J is TRBJ2-3, with 9 nucleotides matching TRBD1. Trimming removed 8 bases from V and 0 bases from J; junction bases left unmatched: 9. Per the germline V gene, CDR1 is MDHEN and CDR2 is SYDVKM. This CDR3 has 16 residues. The CDR3 protein is CASPPGQGLSTDTQYF. CDR3 coding DNA: TGTGCCAGCCCCCCGGGACAGGGCCTTAGCACAGATACGCAGTATTTT.

The chain recombines TRBV28 with TRBJ1-4; 10 nucleotides align to TRBD1. The CDR3 runs to 15 residues. V trimming: 5 bases; J trimming: 6 bases; junction bases outside the gene matches: 6. Per the germline V gene, CDR1 is MDHEN and CDR2 is SYDVKM. CDR3 nucleotides: TGTGCCAGCAGTATCCGACAGGGGGCTTATGAAAAACTGTTTTTT. Translation gives CASSIRQGAYEKLFF.

By sample fraction, this clone is medium-sized. The chain couples TRBV11-3 to TRBJ2-1, with D perhaps assigned TRBD1 or TRBD2 (5 bases each). Germline values: CDR1 SGHNT, CDR2 YENEEA. The CDR3 covers 14 residues. V was pared by 4 bases and J by 9 bases, with 16 bases between. CDR3 coding DNA: TGTGCCAGCAGCTCACGGCCGGGACCTGGTGAGCAGTTCTTC. It codes for CASSSRPGPGEQFF.

J is TRBJ1-1 and V is TRBV14, with D possibly matching TRBD1 (6 bases). The CDR3 totals 15 residues. The germline V and J ends were trimmed by 5 bases and 4 bases, with 17 bases remaining between them. CDR1 SGHDN and CDR2 FVKESK come from the germline V gene. CDR3 amino acids: CASSGHTGFITEAFF. The CDR3 nucleotides read TGTGCCAGCAGCGGACACACAGGGTTTATCACTGAAGCTTTCTTT.

Regarding this clone: The DNA holds an ambiguous or unread base, and X denotes its residue. V gene TRBV6-8 combines with J gene TRBJ2-7; 7 bases align to TRBD1. Germline loops: CDR1 MNHGY, CDR2 SAAAGT. V gave up 0 bases and J gave up 4 bases; unmatched junction bases: 3. This CDR3 has 14 residues. This CDR3 reads CASSYSDRXYEQYF. For the CDR3, the DNA is TGTGCCAGCAGTTACTCCGACAGGGRTTACGAGCAGTACTTC.

This clone has more than one count but fewer than ten. V and J are TRBV6-8 and TRBJ2-3; 15 bases match TRBD2. Germline V lookup: CDR1 MNHGY, CDR2 SAAAGT. Trimming removed 5 bases from V and 4 bases from J; junction bases left unmatched: 4. This CDR3 is 16 amino acids long. Here the CDR3 reads CASSEGLAGGADTQYF. The CDR3 DNA reads TGTGCCAGCAGTGAGGGACTAGCGGGGGGCGCAGATACGCAGTATTTT.

This clone was picked up a small number of times. The rearrangement uses TRBV9 and TRBJ1-4, with a possible D match to TRBD1 (5 bases). Germline CDR1 is SGDLS and CDR2 is YYNGEE. Trimming pared 5 bases from V and 4 bases from J, leaving 9 bases between. This CDR3 has 13 amino acids. The CDR3 coding sequence is TGTGCCAGCAGTTCGGACATTAATGAAAAACTGTTTTTT. Encoded protein: CASSSDINEKLFF.